The 16 T cell receptor beta chains presented below share a single source sample, sequenced in a study of blood T cells in healthy people across ages (dated by TCRdb to the mid-2010s). The library came from 5' RACE. Reads for this sample came from an Illumina HiSeq 2500. A second about 7 to 12 cycle PCR used a sample-barcoded 5' primer and a J-beta primer mix. Clones were called with MiXCR by TCRdb after fastp trimmed the public reads at Q25, and only in-frame beta chains were retained. Each entry is one CDR3 protein sequence, shown with its most common DNA and genes. The sample has roughly 560,000 distinct CDR3 sequences on record, more than 20% of them singletons. The ten largest clones add up to roughly 9.4% of the sample. In addition, the sample was reused for a study of T cells of mothers and their children.

The sample consisted of blood. The receptors were sampled from a boy under 18 in good health.

The chain has TRBV14 and TRBJ2-5, with 9 bases that match TRBD1. Germline CDR1 is SGHDN and CDR2 is FVKESK. There are 16 residues in the CDR3. V lost 4 bases, J lost 5 bases, and 11 bases stayed unmatched. The CDR3 loop is CASSRPGQGLGETQYF. CDR3 sequence (DNA): TGTGCCAGCAGCCGACCCGGACAGGGGTTGGGCGAGACCCAGTACTTC. Supplemented by reference TRBV14 and TRBJ2-5, the full variable domain reads EAGVTQFPSHSVIEKGQTVTLRCDPISGHDNLYWYRRVMGKEIKFLLHFVKESKQDESGMPNNRFLAERTGGTYSTLKVQPAELEDSGVYFCASSRPGQGLGETQYFGPGTRLLVL.

This clonotype was seen only a few times. The V gene is TRBV20-1, the J gene TRBJ2-5; TRBD2 matches 11 bases. Per germline, CDR1 DFQATT and CDR2 SNEGSKA (reference sequence). V trimming: 5 bases; J trimming: 5 bases; junction bases outside the gene matches: 10. CDR3 length equals 15 residues. The CDR3 DNA follows: TGCAGTGCTGGTACTAGCGGGGGCTTTGGGGAGACCCAGTACTTC. This gives the protein CSAGTSGGFGETQYF.

The chain joins TRBV6-2 or TRBV6-3 to TRBJ1-2, with 8 bases identical to TRBD1. The ends lost 6 bases at V and 4 bases at J; junction bases unmatched: 10. CDR3 length: 15 amino acids. Germline-derived CDR1 and CDR2 are MNHEY and SVGEGT. The CDR3 region has the DNA TGTGCCAGCAGAAAGACAGGGGTGGTCGGCTATGGCTACACCTTC. The encoded protein is CASRKTGVVGYGYTF.

This clonotype was observed a few times. V usage is TRBV4-3 and J usage is TRBJ2-5; 13 bases are a match to TRBD2. CDR3 length: 18 amino acids. V trimming: 1 base; J trimming: 1 base; junction bases outside the gene matches: 6. Per germline, CDR1 LGHNA and CDR2 YSLEER. This chain's CDR3 is CASSQARLAGGSQETQYF. DNA of the CDR3: TGCGCCAGCAGCCAAGCCCGACTAGCGGGGGGTTCCCAAGAGACCCAGTACTTC.

J is TRBJ2-5 and V is TRBV20-1, with no clear D. The J call may be faulty, since TRBJ2-7 better matches the DNA end. This CDR3 has 13 amino acids. Germline V CDR1 and CDR2: DFQATT, SNEGSKA (reference sequence). The CDR3 sequence is CSARALASYEQYF. DNA for the CDR3: TGCAGTGCTAGGGCCCTGGCTAGCTACGAGCAGTACTTC.

The genes are TRBV7-9 and TRBJ2-1, with no clear D. Germline values: CDR1 SEHNR, CDR2 FQNEAQ (reference sequence). The CDR3 loop spans 15 amino acids. Trimming shortened V by 3 bases and J by 5 bases, and 14 bases separated the two germline ends. CDR3 nucleotides: TGTGCCAGCAGCTTGTCCGAAACCCCTAACAATGAGCAGTTCTTC. Translation gives CASSLSETPNNEQFF. Filled out from reference TRBV7-9 and TRBJ2-1, the complete variable domain reads DTGVSQNPRHKITKRGQNVTFRCDPISEHNRLYWYRQTLGQGPEFLTYFQNEAQLEKSRLLSDRFSAERPKGSFSTLEIQRTEQGDSAMYLCASSLSETPNNEQFFGPGTRLTVL.

The chain links TRBV6-6 to TRBJ1-6, with D tentatively TRBD1 (5 bases). The CDR3 extends over 13 amino acids. Germline V gene data show CDR1 as MNHNY and CDR2 as SVGAGI (reference sequence). V lost 7 bases to trimming and J lost 10 bases, with 14 bases between them. The CDR3 region has the DNA TGTGCCAGCATGTCCTCAGGGATATCACCCCTCCACTTT. Amino acids: CASMSSGISPLHF.

The sample holds a few counts of this clonotype. This chain uses TRBV4-1 with TRBJ2-5; D unresolved. V lost 2 bases, J lost 4 bases, and 20 bases lay in between. Germline CDR1 is MGHRA and CDR2 is YSYEKL. The CDR3 covers 17 residues. The CDR3 nucleotides are TGCGCCAGCAGCCAAATCCCCCTTTTAGGTATGGTAGAGACCCAGTACTTC. Protein: CASSQIPLLGMVETQYF.

This clonotype has a handful of counts. The CDR3 bases are TGTGCCAGCAGCTTAGCGGATTCTGGTCTCGGTGGCTACACCTTC. This translates into CASSLADSGLGGYTF. V and J are TRBV7-2 and TRBJ1-2; D not certain. The germline V gene has CDR1 SGHTA and CDR2 FQGNSA. V shed 0 bases and J shed 7 bases, with 15 bases lying between them. The CDR3 length is 15 residues. Complete variable domain (other parts from reference TRBV7-2 and TRBJ1-2): GAGVSQSPSNKVTEKGKDVELRCDPISGHTALYWYRQSLGQGLEFLIYFQGNSAPDKSGLPSDRFSAERTGGSVSTLTIQRTQQEDSAVYLCASSLADSGLGGYTFGSGTRLTVV.

V usage is TRBV29-1 and J usage is TRBJ1-2; possible D gene TRBD1, 5 bases. The ends were cut back, 7 bases at V and 3 bases at J, with 12 bases in the middle. Germline assignment: CDR1 SQVTM and CDR2 ANQGSEA. This CDR3 spans 12 amino acids. CDR3 sequence: CSANRGDYGYTF. As DNA, the CDR3 is TGCAGCGCCAATAGGGGCGACTATGGCTACACCTTC. Based on the CDR3 plus reference TRBV29-1 and TRBJ1-2, the full variable domain is SAVISQKPSRDICQRGTSLTIQCQVDSQVTMMFWYRQQPGQSLTLIATANQGSEATYESGFVIDKFPISRPNLTFSTLTVSNMSPEDSSIYLCSANRGDYGYTFGSGTRLTVV.

The rearrangement joins TRBV20-1 to TRBJ2-1; perhaps TRBD1 as D (5 bases). This CDR3 has 15 amino acids. CDR1 and CDR2 (germline): DFQATT, SNEGSKA (reference sequence). Trimming shortened V by 4 bases and J by 0 bases, and 13 bases separated the two germline ends. The CDR3 nucleotides read TGCAGTGCTAACAGGATCCCTAGCTCCTACAATGAGCAGTTCTTC. Translation gives CSANRIPSSYNEQFF.

The table lists this clonotype with a few counts. The chain uses TRBV2 and TRBJ1-1; no firm D call. V shed 1 base and J shed 0 bases, with 9 bases lying between them. Per germline, CDR1 SNHLY and CDR2 FYNNEI. This CDR3 is 15 amino acids long. CDR3 DNA: TGTGCCAGCAGTGAAGGTGTGGGGATGAACACTGAAGCTTTCTTT. Its translation: CASSEGVGMNTEAFF. Full variable domain (outside the CDR3, taken from reference TRBV2 and TRBJ1-1): EPEVTQTPSHQVTQMGQEVILRCVPISNHLYFYWYRQILGQKVEFLVSFYNNEISEKSEIFDDQFSVERPDGSNFTLKIRSTKLEDSAMYFCASSEGVGMNTEAFFGQGTRLTVV.

The chain has TRBV7-9 and TRBJ2-1; the match to TRBD1 covers 9 bases. CDR1 is SEHNR, CDR2 FQNEAQ, per germline (reference sequence). Trimming at V came to 4 bases and at J to 6 bases, leaving 10 bases not matched to a gene. This CDR3 spans 16 amino acids. CDR3 sequence reads: CASSSDRGLGSNEQFF. CDR3 coding DNA: TGTGCCAGCAGCTCGGACAGGGGTTTGGGAAGCAATGAGCAGTTCTTC. The full variable domain, completed using reference TRBV7-9 and TRBJ2-1, is DTGVSQNPRHKITKRGQNVTFRCDPISEHNRLYWYRQTLGQGPEFLTYFQNEAQLEKSRLLSDRFSAERPKGSFSTLEIQRTEQGDSAMYLCASSSDRGLGSNEQFFGPGTRLTVL.

V and J are TRBV2 and TRBJ2-5; no reliable D call. The CDR3 is made up of 14 amino acids. CDR1 and CDR2 (germline): SNHLY, FYNNEI. V gave up 6 bases and J gave up 0 bases, with 11 bases separating them. The CDR3 DNA reads TGTGCCAGCAGCCTAAGGACGTACCAAGAGACCCAGTACTTC. Translating gives CASSLRTYQETQYF. The full variable domain, in which reference TRBV2 and TRBJ2-5 provide the parts outside the CDR3, is EPEVTQTPSHQVTQMGQEVILRCVPISNHLYFYWYRQILGQKVEFLVSFYNNEISEKSEIFDDQFSVERPDGSNFTLKIRSTKLEDSAMYFCASSLRTYQETQYFGPGTRLLVL.

The chain is built from TRBV29-1 and TRBJ2-3; 11 nucleotides line up with TRBD1. The CDR3 has 13 residues. Trimming cost V 4 bases and J 8 bases; bases outside gene matches: 5. Per germline, CDR1 SQVTM and CDR2 ANQGSEA. The CDR3: CSVGTGGVSTQYF. The CDR3 DNA reads as TGCAGCGTTGGGACAGGGGGCGTAAGTACGCAGTATTTT.

Comments on this clonotype: One end of the junction fails to match germline, which may point to a read error. The gene calls are TRBV12-3 or TRBV12-4 and TRBJ2-4; D possibly uses TRBD1 or TRBD2 (7 bases each). The CDR3 contains 16 residues. The chain's CDR3 is CASRVRDRLAKNVQYF. In nucleotides, the CDR3 is TGTGCCAGCAGAGTACGGGACAGACTAGCCAAAAACGTTCAGTACTTC.